The present entry profiles one T cell receptor (beta chain) with its context. Its antigen is not identified. This sample was taken from a study of chemoradiotherapy in HPV16-positive cancers. Whole-study context: Candidate HPV-specific T-cell clones and common TCR motifs came from functional assays in a couple of HPV16-positive patients.

Libraries were prepared by immunoSEQ multiplex PCR; TCRdb keeps only in-frame clonotypes and omits some of them. This sample has more than 10,000 clones, with roughly 89% found just once. V lost 4 bases and J lost 3; bases outside the gene matches: 4. CDR1 and CDR2 (germline): MNHNS, SASEGT. The CDR3 is 15 residues long. Overall study findings and caveats: In HPV16-positive patients, HPV-responsive T-cell expansion tracked better recurrence-free survival. The functional HPV-specific definition rests on just two HPV16-positive patients. Candidate HPV-specific clones and E7-related TCR motifs grew in tumor during treatment.

The chain recombines TRBV6-1 with TRBJ2-2; 8 bases fit TRBD2. This TCR came from a human donor with HPV-associated anogenital cancer. The sample here was blood, taken from a patient who underwent chemoradiotherapy. The CDR3 sequence is CASSAGRADTGELFF. Here the CDR3 DNA reads TGTGCCAGCAGTGCCGGGAGGGCGGACACCGGGGAGCTGTTTTTT.